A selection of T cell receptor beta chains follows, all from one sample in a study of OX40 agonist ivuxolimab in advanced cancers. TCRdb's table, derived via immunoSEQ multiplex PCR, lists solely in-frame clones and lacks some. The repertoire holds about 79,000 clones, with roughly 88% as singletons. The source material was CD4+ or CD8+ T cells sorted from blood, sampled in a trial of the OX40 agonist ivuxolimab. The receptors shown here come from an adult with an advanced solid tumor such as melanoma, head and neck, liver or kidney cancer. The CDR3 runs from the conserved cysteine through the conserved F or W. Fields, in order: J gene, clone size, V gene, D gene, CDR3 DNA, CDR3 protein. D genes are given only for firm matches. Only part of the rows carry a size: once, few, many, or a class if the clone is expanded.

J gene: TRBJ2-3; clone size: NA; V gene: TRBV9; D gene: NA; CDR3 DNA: TGTGCCAGCAGCGCGCGGACAGCTAGCACAGATACGCAGTATTTT; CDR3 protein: CASSARTASTDTQYF
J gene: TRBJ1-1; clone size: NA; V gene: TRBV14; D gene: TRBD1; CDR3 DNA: TGTGCCAGCTCACAGGGGGTGACCACTGAAGCTTTCTTT; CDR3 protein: CASSQGVTTEAFF
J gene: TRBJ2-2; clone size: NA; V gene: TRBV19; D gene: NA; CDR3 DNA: TGTGCCAGTAGTAACCAGGCTGCGAACACCGGGGAGCTGTTTTTT; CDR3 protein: CASSNQAANTGELFF
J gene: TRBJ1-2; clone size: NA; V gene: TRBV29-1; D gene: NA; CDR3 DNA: TGCAGCGCCCTGTACAGCCATGGCTACACCTTC; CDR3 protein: CSALYSHGYTF
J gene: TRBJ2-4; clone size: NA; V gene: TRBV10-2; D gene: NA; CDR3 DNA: TGCGCCAGCAGGGGGCAGAGCAAAAACATTCAGTACTTC; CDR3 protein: CASRGQSKNIQYF
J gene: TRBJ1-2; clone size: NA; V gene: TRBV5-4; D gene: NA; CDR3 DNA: TGTGCCAGCAGCTTCGATTGGGGGGAAGGTGGCTACACCTTC; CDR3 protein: CASSFDWGEGGYTF
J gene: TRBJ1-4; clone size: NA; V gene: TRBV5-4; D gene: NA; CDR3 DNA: TGTGCCAGCAGCCCGCAACAGGGAGGAGGTGAAAAACTGTTTTTT; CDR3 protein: CASSPQQGGGEKLFF
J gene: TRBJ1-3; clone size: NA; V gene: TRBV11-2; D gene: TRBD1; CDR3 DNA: TGTGCCAGCAGCAACACAGGGGATACAGGAAACACCATATATTTT; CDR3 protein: CASSNTGDTGNTIYF
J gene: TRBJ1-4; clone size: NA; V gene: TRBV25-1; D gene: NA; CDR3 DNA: TGTGCCAGCAGGGACTCAGCAACTAATGAAAAACTGTTTTTT; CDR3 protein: CASRDSATNEKLFF
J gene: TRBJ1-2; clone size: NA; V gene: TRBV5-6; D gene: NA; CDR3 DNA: TGTGCCAGCAGCTTGGAGTCTCCAGGGCATGGCTACACCTTC; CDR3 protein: CASSLESPGHGYTF
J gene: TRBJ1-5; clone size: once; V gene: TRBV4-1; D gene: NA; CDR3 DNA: TGCGCCAGCAGCCAAGATAGGGGGACTAGCAATCAGCCCCAGCATTTT; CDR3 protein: CASSQDRGTSNQPQHF
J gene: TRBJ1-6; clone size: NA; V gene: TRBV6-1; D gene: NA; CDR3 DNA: TGTGCCAGCATCCCCACCCCCAATTCACCCCTCCACTTT; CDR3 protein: CASIPTPNSPLHF
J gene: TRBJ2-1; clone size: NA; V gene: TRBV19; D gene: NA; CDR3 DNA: TGTGCCAGTAGTACTCAGGGGAGCTCCTACAATGAGCAGTTCTTC; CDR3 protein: CASSTQGSSYNEQFF
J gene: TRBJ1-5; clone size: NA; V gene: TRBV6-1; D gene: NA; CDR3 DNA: TGTGCCAGCAGCGCCCGAGGCCAGAGCAATCAGCCCCAGCATTTT; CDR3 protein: CASSARGQSNQPQHF
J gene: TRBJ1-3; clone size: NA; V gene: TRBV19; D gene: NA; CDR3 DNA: TGTGCCAGTAGTCCCCCCAAATATGGGGGCGAATTAGGTGGAAACACCATATATTTT; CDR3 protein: CASSPPKYGGELGGNTIYF
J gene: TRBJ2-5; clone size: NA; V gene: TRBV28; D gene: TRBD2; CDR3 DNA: TGTGCCAGCAGTTCGCTCTCCGGGACTAGCGGGGGGTTTGAGACCCAGTACTTC; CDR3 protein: CASSSLSGTSGGFETQYF
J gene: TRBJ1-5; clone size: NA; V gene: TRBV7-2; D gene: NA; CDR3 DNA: TGTGCCAGCAGCCCTCAAGTGGGTTGGAGTCAGCCCCAGCATTTT; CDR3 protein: CASSPQVGWSQPQHF
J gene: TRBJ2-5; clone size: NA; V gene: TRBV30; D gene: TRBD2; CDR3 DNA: TGTGCCTGGACTATGGCCGGGACTAAAGTTCTAACGACCCAGTACTTC; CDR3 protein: CAWTMAGTKVLTTQYF
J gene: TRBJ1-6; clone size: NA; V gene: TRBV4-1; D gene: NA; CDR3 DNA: TGCGCCAGCAGCCAAGTCGGGGTGAGGTCACCCCTCCACTTT; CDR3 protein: CASSQVGVRSPLHF
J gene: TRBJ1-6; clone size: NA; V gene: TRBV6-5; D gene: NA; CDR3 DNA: TGTGCCAGCAGTCGTGGGGAGGGGTCACCCCTCCACTTT; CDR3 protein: CASSRGEGSPLHF
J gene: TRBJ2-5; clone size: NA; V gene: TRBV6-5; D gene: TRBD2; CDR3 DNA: TGTGCCAGCAGTTACGGCGGGGGGGCCAGTGAGACCCAGTACTTC; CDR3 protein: CASSYGGGASETQYF
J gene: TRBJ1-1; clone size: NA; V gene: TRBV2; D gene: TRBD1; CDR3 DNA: TGTGCCAGCAGAAAGACAGGGGGTTTCACTGAAGCTTTCTTT; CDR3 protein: CASRKTGGFTEAFF
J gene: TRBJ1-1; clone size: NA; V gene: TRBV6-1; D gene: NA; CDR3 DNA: TGTGCCAGCGGGCGGGGTCTTTACACTGAAGCTTTCTTT; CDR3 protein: CASGRGLYTEAFF
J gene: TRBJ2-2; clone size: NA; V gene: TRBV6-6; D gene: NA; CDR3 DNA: TGTGCCAGCAGTGCCCAGGGTTCCGGGGAGCTGTTTTTT; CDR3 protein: CASSAQGSGELFF
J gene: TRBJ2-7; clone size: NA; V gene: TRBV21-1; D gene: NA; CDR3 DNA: TGTGCCAGCCCCCCTTCCTCAACGGAGCAGTACTTC; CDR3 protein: CASPPSSTEQYF
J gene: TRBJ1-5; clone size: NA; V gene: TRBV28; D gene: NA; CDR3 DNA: TGTGCCAGCTCCCTCCGCGGCCATAGCAATCAGCCCCAGCATTTT; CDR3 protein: CASSLRGHSNQPQHF
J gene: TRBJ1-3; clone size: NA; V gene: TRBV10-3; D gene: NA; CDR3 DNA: TGTGCCATCAGTGAGTCCCCAGGGACCGGAAACACCATATATTTT; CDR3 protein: CAISESPGTGNTIYF
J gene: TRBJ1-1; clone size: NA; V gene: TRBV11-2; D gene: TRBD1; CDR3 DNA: TGTGCCAGCAGCTTAACCCCAGGGGGCTTTACTGAAGCTTTCTTT; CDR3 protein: CASSLTPGGFTEAFF
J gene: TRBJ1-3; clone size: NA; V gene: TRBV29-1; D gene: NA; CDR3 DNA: TGCAGCGTAGGGAGCGGCTCTGGAAACACCATATATTTT; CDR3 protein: CSVGSGSGNTIYF
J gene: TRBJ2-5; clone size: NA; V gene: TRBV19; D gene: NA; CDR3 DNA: TGTGCCAGTAGTACCTTTGAAGGGGCACAGGAGACCCAGTACTTC; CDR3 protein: CASSTFEGAQETQYF
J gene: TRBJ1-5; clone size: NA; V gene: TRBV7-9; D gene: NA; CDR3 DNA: TGTGCCAGCAGCTTGAGCAATCAGCCCCAGCATTTT; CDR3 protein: CASSLSNQPQHF
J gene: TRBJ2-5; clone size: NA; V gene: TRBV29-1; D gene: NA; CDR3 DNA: TGCAGCGTTGGTAGTGGTAGCGCCCAAGAGACCCAGTACTTC; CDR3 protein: CSVGSGSAQETQYF
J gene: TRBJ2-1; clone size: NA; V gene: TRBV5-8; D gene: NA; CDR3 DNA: TGTGCCAGCAGCTACGGAACCGGGACTTTCCTGGGCAATGAGCAGTTCTTC; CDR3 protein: CASSYGTGTFLGNEQFF
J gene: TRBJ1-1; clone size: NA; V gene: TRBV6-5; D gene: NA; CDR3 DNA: TGTGCCACCACCGGGCAGAGTGAAGCTTTCTTT; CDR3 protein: CATTGQSEAFF
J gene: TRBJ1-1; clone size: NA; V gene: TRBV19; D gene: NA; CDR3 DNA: TGTGCCAGTTTCAGGGGAAGAACTGAAGCTTTCTTT; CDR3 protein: CASFRGRTEAFF
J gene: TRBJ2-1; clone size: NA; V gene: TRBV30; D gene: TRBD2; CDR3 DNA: TGTGCCTGGAGTGAACTAGCGGGGGACAATGAGCAGTTCTTC; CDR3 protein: CAWSELAGDNEQFF
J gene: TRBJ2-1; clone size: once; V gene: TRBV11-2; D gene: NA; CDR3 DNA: TGTGCCAGCAGCTCCAGTCCCGGGACTGGACCTAAATCAAATGAGCAGTTCTTC; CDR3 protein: CASSSSPGTGPKSNEQFF
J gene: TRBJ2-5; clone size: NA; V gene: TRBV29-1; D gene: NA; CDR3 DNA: TGCAGTGCAAAAGAGGTCGCAGAGACCCAGTACTTC; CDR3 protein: CSAKEVAETQYF
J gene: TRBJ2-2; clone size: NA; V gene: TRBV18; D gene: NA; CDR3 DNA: TGTGCCAGCTCACCATACGACAACACCGGGGAGCTGTTTTTT; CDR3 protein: CASSPYDNTGELFF
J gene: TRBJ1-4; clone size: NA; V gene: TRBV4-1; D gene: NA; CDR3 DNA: TGCGCCAGCAGCCAATTGCCAGCTGCAACTAATGAAAAACTGTTTTTT; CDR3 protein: CASSQLPAATNEKLFF
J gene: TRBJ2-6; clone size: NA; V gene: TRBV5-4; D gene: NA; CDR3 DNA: TGTGCCAGCAGCTTGGCTGGGGCCAACGTCCTGACTTTC; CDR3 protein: CASSLAGANVLTF